The rows below give T cell receptor beta chains drawn from one sample of a study of blood T cell repertoires in COVID-19. Some clones are missing from TCRdb's copy, which holds only in-frame ones; the method was immunoSEQ multiplex PCR. In the table there are 150,000 or so clones, about 74% of which are singletons. The sequencing input was peripheral blood. All receptors come from a woman aged 80 or older with acute or convalescent COVID-19. The CDR3 runs from the conserved cysteine through the conserved F or W. The D gene is left open where the match is weak. Where a row states a size, it is once, few, many or the class of an expanded clone; other rows omit it.

TRBJ2-7,13,-,TRBV5-1,-,TGCGCCAGCACTAGGGGGAGAGGCGACGAGCAGTACTTC,CASTRGRGDEQYF
TRBJ2-7,14,-,TRBV4-2,few,TGTGCCAGCAGCCAAGCCCTCCTCCCCTACGAGCAGTACTTC,CASSQALLPYEQYF
TRBJ1-1,14,-,TRBV30,-,TGTGCCTGGAGTGTAAAAAGGGGGTGGACTGAAGCTTTCTTT,CAWSVKRGWTEAFF
TRBJ2-7,15,TRBD1,TRBV6-2/TRBV6-3,few,TGTGCCAGCAGTCGAACCGGGACAGTATCCTACGAGCAGTACTTC,CASSRTGTVSYEQYF
TRBJ1-2,13,-,TRBV10-3,-,TGTGCCATCAGTGAGTCGATCGAGTACGGCTACACCTTC,CAISESIEYGYTF
TRBJ2-1,14,TRBD1,TRBV6-5,once,TGTGCCAGCAGTTACTCGGACAGGGTGAATGAGCAGTTCTTC,CASSYSDRVNEQFF
TRBJ2-1,15,-,TRBV6-1,-,TGTGCCAGCAGTGAATCGGGAGATACCTACAATGAGCAGTTCTTC,CASSESGDTYNEQFF
TRBJ1-2,14,-,TRBV28,-,TGTGCCAGCGTTATAGGGGGGGCTGGCTATGGCTACACCTTC,CASVIGGAGYGYTF
TRBJ1-3,16,-,TRBV28,-,TGTGCCAGCAGTGTGGGTTGGGTGGGCCAGGGAAACACCATATATTTT,CASSVGWVGQGNTIYF
TRBJ1-1,12,-,TRBV5-1,-,TGCGCCAGCAGCTTTCAGGGTACTGAAGCTTTCTTT,CASSFQGTEAFF
TRBJ2-7,12,-,TRBV3-1/TRBV3-2,-,TGTGCCAGCAGTCCACAGGGAAACGAGCAGTACTTC,CASSPQGNEQYF
TRBJ2-7,14,-,TRBV10-3,once,TGTGCCATCACCCGAGGGTACGGGAACTACGAGCAGTACTTC,CAITRGYGNYEQYF
TRBJ2-7,13,TRBD1,TRBV6-5,many,TGTGCCAGCAGCCGGGACAGGGAGGGCGAGCAGTACTTC,CASSRDREGEQYF
TRBJ2-1,15,TRBD2,TRBV6-1,-,TGTGCCAGCAGTGAAGGGACTAGCGGGAGTCGGGGGCAGTTCTTC,CASSEGTSGSRGQFF
TRBJ2-1,16,-,TRBV9,few,TGTGCCAGCAGCGTAGTTGGGCAGGGAGGAGATAATGAGCAGTTCTTC,CASSVVGQGGDNEQFF
TRBJ1-2,14,TRBD1,TRBV28,-,TGTGCCAGCACGACAGGGGCTGGCGGCTATGGCTACACCTTC,CASTTGAGGYGYTF
TRBJ2-2,18,-,TRBV11-2,-,TGTGCCAGCAGCTTACAATTACCGGGACTGGGCGGGACCGGGGAGCTGTTTTTT,CASSLQLPGLGGTGELFF
TRBJ2-3,14,-,TRBV9,-,TGTGCCAGCAGCGTAACTCCCAGCACAGATACGCAGTATTTT,CASSVTPSTDTQYF
TRBJ2-3,18,TRBD2,TRBV19,-,TGTGCCAGTAGTATAAGTGGGTCTTGGCTAGCGGGAGATTTTACGCAGTATTTT,CASSISGSWLAGDFTQYF
TRBJ1-2,17,-,TRBV5-4,-,TGTGCCAGCAGCTTGGAGCGGGCAACGGCTTTTGTTAGTGGCTACACCTTC,CASSLERATAFVSGYTF
TRBJ1-1,15,-,TRBV6-5,-,TGTGCCAGCAGTCAAACCGGGACATTGAACACTGAAGCTTTCTTT,CASSQTGTLNTEAFF
TRBJ2-5,17,-,TRBV7-2,-,TGTGCCAGCAGCTTTGTCCGTGGGACTCCAGACCAAGAGACCCAGTACTTC,CASSFVRGTPDQETQYF
TRBJ2-1,14,TRBD2,TRBV2,-,TGTGCCAGCAAGACTAGCGGAGGCTACAATGAGCAGTTCTTC,CASKTSGGYNEQFF
TRBJ1-5,13,-,TRBV12-3/TRBV12-4,-,TGTGCCAGCACCTCGGGGGGGCGGCAGCCCCAGCATTTT,CASTSGGRQPQHF
TRBJ1-2,14,-,TRBV28,once,TGTGCCAGCAGTTTAGAGCAAGCCCTCTATGGCTACACCTTC,CASSLEQALYGYTF
TRBJ2-7,17,-,TRBV4-3,-,TGCGCCAGCAGCCAAGATATGGTGGGCGCGAGCTCCTACGAGCAGTACTTC,CASSQDMVGASSYEQYF
TRBJ2-2,13,-,TRBV7-2,-,TGTGCCAGCAGCTTATCCTACACCGGGGAGCTGTTTTTT,CASSLSYTGELFF
TRBJ2-7,14,-,TRBV7-7,-,TGTGCCAGCAGCTTAGGGCCAGGGGCCTACGAGCAGTACTTC,CASSLGPGAYEQYF
TRBJ2-7,14,-,TRBV27,few,TGTGCCAGCAGTTCGACAGTTGGGACCTACGAGCAGTACTTC,CASSSTVGTYEQYF
TRBJ2-1,13,-,TRBV29-1,-,TGCAGCGGGACGGGGAGCACCTACAATGAGCAGTTCTTC,CSGTGSTYNEQFF
TRBJ2-5,14,TRBD1,TRBV7-2,-,TGTGCCAGCATCCTTAGGACAGGGGTAGAGACCCAGTACTTC,CASILRTGVETQYF
TRBJ2-3,15,TRBD2,TRBV18,-,TGTGCCAGCTCACCAAAGCGGGAAGGGTCAGATACGCAGTATTTT,CASSPKREGSDTQYF
TRBJ1-1,12,-,TRBV29-1,-,TGCAGCGTTGGAGGTGGCGGCACTGAAGCTTTCTTT,CSVGGGGTEAFF
TRBJ2-1,15,TRBD2,TRBV5-1,-,TGCGCCAGCCGTCAAAGCGGGAGCTCCTACAATGAGCAGTTCTTC,CASRQSGSSYNEQFF
TRBJ1-2,15,TRBD1,TRBV5-5,-,TGTGCCAGCAGCTTGGGGGGACAGACAAACTATGGCTACACCTTC,CASSLGGQTNYGYTF
TRBJ2-2,15,-,TRBV3-1/TRBV3-2,-,TGTGCCAGCAGCCAAGAATTGAGGGATACCGGGGAGCTGTTTTTT,CASSQELRDTGELFF
TRBJ1-6,14,TRBD1,TRBV3-1/TRBV3-2,few,TGTGCCAGCACAGTCAAGGGGGCTAATTCACCCCTCCACTTT,CASTVKGANSPLHF
TRBJ2-5,13,-,TRBV27,few,TGTGCAACAGGATCATTCGCCCAAGAGACCCAGTACTTC,CATGSFAQETQYF
TRBJ1-1,15,-,TRBV7-2,-,TGTGCCAGCAGCTTAGCGTCTGGGAGGTACACTGAAGCTTTCTTT,CASSLASGRYTEAFF
TRBJ1-5,16,-,TRBV4-1,once,TGCGCCAGCAGCCAAGATGGTACAGACACTAATCAGCCCCAGCATTTT,CASSQDGTDTNQPQHF
TRBJ2-7,14,TRBD1,TRBV28,-,TGTGCCAGCAGCTTGACAGGGGCAGAGAGCGAGCAGTACTTC,CASSLTGAESEQYF
TRBJ2-3,15,-,TRBV24-1,few,TGTGCCACCAGTGATTATGGACAGAGCACAGATACGCAGTATTTT,CATSDYGQSTDTQYF
TRBJ2-1,15,TRBD2,TRBV5-1,-,TGCGCCAGCAGAGTGGGGACTAGCGGGAATAATGAGCAGTTCTTC,CASRVGTSGNNEQFF
TRBJ2-7,15,TRBD2,TRBV28,few,TGTGCCAGCAGTTCCCAGCGGGGGCACTCCTACGAGCAGTACTTC,CASSSQRGHSYEQYF
TRBJ2-7,13,-,TRBV11-3,-,TGTGCCACCCACCTTACTAGAACTTACGAGCAGTACTTC,CATHLTRTYEQYF
TRBJ2-1,16,TRBD2,TRBV25-1,-,TGTGCCAGCCGTCATCCCGGGACTAGCGGGAATAATGAGCAGTTCTTC,CASRHPGTSGNNEQFF
TRBJ1-4,13,TRBD1,TRBV4-2,-,TGTGCCAGCAGCCCCGGAGGGGGCGAAAAACTGTTTTTT,CASSPGGGEKLFF
TRBJ1-2,15,-,TRBV5-4,-,TGTGCCAGCAGCCAAAGAATGGGGGGGCGGGATGGCTACACCTTC,CASSQRMGGRDGYTF
TRBJ2-2,16,TRBD2,TRBV5-4,-,TGTGCCAGCAGCAGGGGACTAGCGGGATATACCGGGGAGCTGTTTTTT,CASSRGLAGYTGELFF
TRBJ1-5,13,-,TRBV10-2,-,TGCGCCAGCACCGAGGAGCAGTATCAGCCCCAGCATTTT,CASTEEQYQPQHF
TRBJ1-2,14,-,TRBV6-5,-,TGTGCCAGCAGCCCCGGGACATTTGAGGGTGGCTACACCTTC,CASSPGTFEGGYTF
TRBJ1-6,17,-,TRBV5-3,-,TGTGCCAGAAGCTTGGCTGCACAGGAGTTTCCTAATTCACCCCTCCACTTT,CARSLAAQEFPNSPLHF
TRBJ2-5,17,TRBD2,TRBV5-5,few,TGTGCCAGCAGCTCAGGGACTAGCGGGAGCCTCCAAGAGACCCAGTACTTC,CASSSGTSGSLQETQYF
TRBJ1-6,13,-,TRBV4-2,-,TGTGCCAGCAGCCAAGATATGAATTCACCCCTCCACTTT,CASSQDMNSPLHF
TRBJ2-7,13,-,TRBV5-8,-,TGTGCCAGCAGCACACGGACAGTTTACGAGCAGTACTTC,CASSTRTVYEQYF
TRBJ2-1,21,TRBD2,TRBV27,-,TGTGCCAGTGGGGACCTGCCCCTCGGGACTAGCGGCATATTGGCGGGTAATGAGCAGTTCTTC,CASGDLPLGTSGILAGNEQFF
TRBJ2-1,17,-,TRBV7-9,-,TGTGCCAGCAGCTCCCCCCCGGCAAGTTTCCAGGACAATGAGCAGTTCTTC,CASSSPPASFQDNEQFF
TRBJ1-4,15,TRBD1,TRBV11-2,-,TGTGCCAGCAGCACCGGACAGGGAGGGCATGAAAAACTGTTTTTT,CASSTGQGGHEKLFF
TRBJ2-7,14,TRBD2,TRBV27,-,TGTGCCAGCAGGGGAGGGGTTTTTGCTTACGAGCAGTACTTC,CASRGGVFAYEQYF